The rows below give T cell receptor beta chains drawn from one sample of a study of T cells in Graves' hyperthyroidism and ophthalmopathy. TCRdb ran MiXCR on the multiplex PCR reads and lists one entry per CDR3 protein. The table has approximately 610,000 distinct CDR3 sequences, roughly 15% seen once. Sample: blood. All receptors come from a woman between 40 and 50 years old with Graves' ophthalmopathy. Each CDR3 is given without its conserved first and last residue.

>TRBV11-1
ASSLTDGTGSYEQY
>TRBV6-2/TRBV6-3
ASTVDRERNTEAF
>TRBV10-3
ATTQGTGRTYEQY
>TRBV2
AGGEGMRYEQY
>TRBV6-5
ASIDPGRSYEQY
>TRBV28
ASSLVHRVGEQY
>TRBV27
ASSLKPDRAYEQY
>TRBV5-1
ASSLGVARTDYEQY
>TRBV12-3/TRBV12-4
ASSLAVGQETQY
>TRBV27
ASSFSGGNSYEQY
>TRBV2
ASNRQGGDSPLH
>TRBV29-1
SVESSPPETQY
>TRBV5-8
ASSLKGGTQY
>TRBV6-2/TRBV6-3
ASSWDSRGTNTEAF
>TRBV12-3/TRBV12-4
ASTPDGDHSPLH
>TRBV4-2
ASSQDRFRTDYGYT
>TRBV7-2
ASSFLRGGYT
>TRBV19
ASSRLEGAYEQY
>TRBV3-1
ASSQRGHGNTIY
>TRBV11-2
ASSWGLAEYEQY
>TRBV10-3
AISPSAQETQY
>TRBV5-1
ASSLEGKETQY
>TRBV11-3
ASSGRTVSYEQY
>TRBV7-8
AITAELNTGELF
>TRBV11-1
ASSLELVVANYGYT
>TRBV19
ASRTDRGQGQPQH
>TRBV6-7
ASSYGQYEAF
>TRBV6-5
ASSSASRSTIY
>TRBV27
ASSSSTEYSNQPQH
>TRBV6-1
ASSRMMTGLPNEQY
>TRBV18
ASSLLDEAF
>TRBV7-9
ASSQDGTNTGELF
>TRBV4-2
ASSRRAGAGETQY
>TRBV5-1
ASSGDVGASYEQY
>TRBV7-2
ASSRTGVETQY